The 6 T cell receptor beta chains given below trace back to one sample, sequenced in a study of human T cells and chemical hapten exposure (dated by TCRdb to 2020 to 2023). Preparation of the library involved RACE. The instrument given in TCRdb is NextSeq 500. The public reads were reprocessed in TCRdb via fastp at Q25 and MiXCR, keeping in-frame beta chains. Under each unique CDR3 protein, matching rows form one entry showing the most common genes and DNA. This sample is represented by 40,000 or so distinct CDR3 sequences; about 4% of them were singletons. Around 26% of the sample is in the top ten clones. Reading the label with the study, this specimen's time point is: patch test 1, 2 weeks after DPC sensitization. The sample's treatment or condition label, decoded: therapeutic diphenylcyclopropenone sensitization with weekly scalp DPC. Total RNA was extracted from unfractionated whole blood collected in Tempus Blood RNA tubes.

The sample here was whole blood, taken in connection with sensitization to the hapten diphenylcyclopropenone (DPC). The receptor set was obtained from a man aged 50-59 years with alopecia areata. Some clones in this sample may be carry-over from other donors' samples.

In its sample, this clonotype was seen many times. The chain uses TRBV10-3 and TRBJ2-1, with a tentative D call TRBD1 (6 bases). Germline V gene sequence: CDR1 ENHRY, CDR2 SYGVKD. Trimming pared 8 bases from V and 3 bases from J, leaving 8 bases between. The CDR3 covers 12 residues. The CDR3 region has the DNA TGTGCCATCGGGGACAACTACAATGAGCAGTTCTTC. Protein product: CAIGDNYNEQFF.

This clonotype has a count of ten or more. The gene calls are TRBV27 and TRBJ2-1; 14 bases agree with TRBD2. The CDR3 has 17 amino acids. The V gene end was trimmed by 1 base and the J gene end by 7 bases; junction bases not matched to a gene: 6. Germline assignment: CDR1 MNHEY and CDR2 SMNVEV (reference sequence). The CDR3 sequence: CASSLWGLAGAGNEQFF. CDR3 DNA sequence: TGTGCCAGCAGTTTATGGGGACTAGCGGGAGCGGGTAATGAGCAGTTCTTC.

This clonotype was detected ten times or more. CDR3 protein: CASSQATRGVSYTF. The DNA of the CDR3 is TGTGCCAGCAGCCAAGCGACCAGGGGTGTAAGCTACACCTTC. The rearrangement uses TRBV3-1 and TRBJ1-2, with D possibly being TRBD1 (6 bases). CDR3 size: 14 residues. The germline CDR1 and CDR2 sequences are LGHDT and YNNKEL (reference sequence). V was trimmed by 1 base and J by 9 bases, leaving 15 bases between them.

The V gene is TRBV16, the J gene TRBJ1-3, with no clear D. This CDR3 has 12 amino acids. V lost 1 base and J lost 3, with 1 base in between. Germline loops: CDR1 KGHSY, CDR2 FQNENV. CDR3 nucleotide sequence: TGTGCCAGCAGCCAATTTGGAAACACCATATATTTT. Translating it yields CASSQFGNTIYF.

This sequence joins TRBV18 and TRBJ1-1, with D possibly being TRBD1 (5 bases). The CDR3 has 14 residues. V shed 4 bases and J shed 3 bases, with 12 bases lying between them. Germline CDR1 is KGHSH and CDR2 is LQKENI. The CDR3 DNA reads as TGTGCCAGCTCACAAGGACGGGGGGACACTGAAGCTTTCTTT. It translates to CASSQGRGDTEAFF.

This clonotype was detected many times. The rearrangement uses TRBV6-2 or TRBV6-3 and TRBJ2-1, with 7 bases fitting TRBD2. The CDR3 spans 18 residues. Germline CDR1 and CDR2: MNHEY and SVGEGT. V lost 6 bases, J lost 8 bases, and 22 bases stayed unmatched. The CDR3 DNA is TGTGCCAGCAGCCACGCGCCAGGGAGGGCGTTCGAGCGGGATGAGCAGTTCTTC. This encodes CASSHAPGRAFERDEQFF.